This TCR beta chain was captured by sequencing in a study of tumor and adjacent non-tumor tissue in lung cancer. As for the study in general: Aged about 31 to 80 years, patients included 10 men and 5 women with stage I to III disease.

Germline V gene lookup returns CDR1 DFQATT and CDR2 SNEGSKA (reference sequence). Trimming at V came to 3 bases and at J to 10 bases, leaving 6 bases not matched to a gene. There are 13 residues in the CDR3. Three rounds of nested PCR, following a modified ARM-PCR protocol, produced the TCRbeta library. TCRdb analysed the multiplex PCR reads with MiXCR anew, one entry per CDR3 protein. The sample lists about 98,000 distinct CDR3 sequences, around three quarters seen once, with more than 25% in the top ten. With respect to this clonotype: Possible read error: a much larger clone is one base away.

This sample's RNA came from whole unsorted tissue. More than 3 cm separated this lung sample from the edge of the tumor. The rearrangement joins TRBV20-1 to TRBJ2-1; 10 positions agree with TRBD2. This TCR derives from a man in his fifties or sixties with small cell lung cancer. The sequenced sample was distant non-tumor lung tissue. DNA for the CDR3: TGCAGTGCTAGCGGGCTAGCGGGAGAAGAGCAGTTCTTC. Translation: CSASGLAGEEQFF.